Shown below are 9 T cell receptor beta chains from a single sample sequenced in a study of immune cell composition in non-small cell lung cancer (dated by TCRdb to the late 2010s). Preparation of the library involved the immunoSEQ multiplex PCR assay. TCRdb carries this immuneACCESS record with in-frame sequences only. Its versions omit some clonotypes, under half of them owing to an unresolved V gene in the studies checked, with the rest unexplained. This sample comprises about 1,500 clones, about four fifths of them detected only once. The ten largest clonotypes hold roughly 9.7% of the sample. The sequenced sample consisted of lung tumor tissue. All receptors derive from a human donor with non-small cell lung cancer.

CDR3 DNA sequence: TGCGCCAGCAGCTTGGAAGCTAGCGGGGATGAGCAGTTCTTC. Translated, it gives CASSLEASGDEQFF. The gene calls are TRBV5-1 and TRBJ2-1; 9 bases match TRBD2. Germline CDR1 SGHRS, CDR2 YFSETQ. The V segment lost 0 bases and the J segment 8 bases; nucleotides outside the gene matches: 3. This CDR3 is built from 14 residues.

This clone was seen a few times. The chain joins TRBV18 to TRBJ1-2; perhaps TRBD1 as D (5 bases). CDR3 size: 16 residues. Germline assignment: CDR1 KGHSH and CDR2 LQKENI. V lost 4 bases and J lost 0, with 15 bases in between. This chain's CDR3 is CASSLQAGGTNYGYTF. The CDR3 DNA is TGTGCCAGCTCACTCCAGGCCGGGGGAACTAACTATGGCTACACCTTC.

CDR3: CASSLANRGEAFF. CDR3 coding DNA: TGTGCCAGCAGCTTGGCCAACAGGGGTGAGGCTTTCTTT. The V gene is TRBV5-6, the J gene TRBJ1-1, with 7 nucleotides matching TRBD1. Losses at the gene ends were 0 bases for V and 11 bases for J; bases not matched to a gene: 7. CDR1 and CDR2 from the germline V gene are SGHDT and YYEEEE. This CDR3 is built from 13 residues. The full variable domain, rest sourced from reference TRBV5-6 and TRBJ1-1, is DAGVTQSPTHLIKTRGQQVTLRCSPKSGHDTVSWYQQALGQGPQFIFQYYEEEERQRGNFPDRFSGHQFPNYSSELNVNALLLGDSALYLCASSLANRGEAFFGQGTRLTVV.

The rearrangement links TRBV4-3 to TRBJ1-2; 7 bases match TRBD1. This CDR3 comprises 15 residues. V lost 3 bases, J lost 1 base, and 5 bases stayed unmatched. Germline assignment: CDR1 LGHNA and CDR2 YSLEER. The CDR3 reads CASSQWTGDNYGYTF. The CDR3 DNA is TGCGCCAGCAGCCAGTGGACAGGAGATAACTATGGCTACACCTTC.

The V call is TRBV7-9, the J call TRBJ2-5; 8 bases are a match to TRBD2. Germline CDR1 and CDR2: SEHNR and FQNEAQ (reference sequence). The CDR3 consists of 16 residues. The junction had 8 bases not matched to a gene; V was cut back by 3 bases and J by 2 bases. For the CDR3, the DNA is TGTGCCAGCAGCTTTGAAATGGGCGGGGGGCAAGAGACCCAGTACTTC. Amino acid sequence: CASSFEMGGGQETQYF.

The V gene is TRBV27, the J gene TRBJ2-7; 9 bases are shared with TRBD1. The junction had 7 bases not matched to a gene; V was cut back by 3 bases and J by 7 bases. CDR1 and CDR2 (germline): MNHEY, SMNVEV (reference sequence). This CDR3 has 14 amino acids. Written as DNA, the CDR3 is TGTGCCAGCAGTTTCTCACAGGGGGCAAGGGAGCAGTACTTC. Translating gives CASSFSQGAREQYF.

This clone has a handful of counts. V usage is TRBV9 and J usage is TRBJ1-1; 8 nucleotides match TRBD1. This CDR3 has 15 residues. Per the germline V gene, CDR1 is SGDLS and CDR2 is YYNGEE. The ends lost 0 bases at V and 11 bases at J; junction bases unmatched: 12. The DNA for the CDR3 is TGTGCCAGCAGCGTAGCGGACAGGGAGGTTAGGGGGGCTTTCTTT. It codes for CASSVADREVRGAFF. The variable domain in full, completed from reference TRBV9 and TRBJ1-1, reads DSGVTQTPKHLITATGQRVTLRCSPRSGDLSVYWYQQSLDQGLQFLIQYYNGEERAKGNILERFSAQQFPDLHSELNLSSLELGDSALYFCASSVADREVRGAFFGQGTRLTVV.

This chain joins TRBV5-6 and TRBJ1-1, with a weak D call TRBD1 (6 bases). CDR1 and CDR2 from the germline V gene are SGHDT and YYEEEE. Trimming stripped 6 bases from V and 1 base from J, with 13 bases between. The CDR3 contains 14 residues. Written as DNA, the CDR3 is TGTGCCAGCAACCCTCAGGGGAGGAACACTGAAGCTTTCTTT. Its translation is CASNPQGRNTEAFF.

The chain joins TRBV7-8 to TRBJ1-2; D perhaps matches TRBD1 (6 bases). Germline V gene lookup returns CDR1 SGHVS and CDR2 FQNEAQ. V lost 1 base and J lost 5, with 8 bases in between. The CDR3 runs to 13 residues. CDR3 coding DNA: TGTGCCAGCAGCTTAGGAGGGGGTTATGGCTACACCTTC. The encoded protein is CASSLGGGYGYTF.